A single sample gave rise to the 25 T cell receptor beta chains below, sequenced in a study of shared clonotypes between healthy human individuals (dated by TCRdb to about 2020). CD8 naive samples were CD45RO-negative cells positively selected for CCR7, giving a CD45RA+CCR7+ population that excluded TemRA cells. Library construction relied on the immunoSEQ multiplex PCR assay. The clones in this table, taken by TCRdb from immuneACCESS, are in-frame only. Not every clone is retained; where verified, under half of the shortfall comes from an unresolved V gene, and the cause of the rest is unknown. In all, the sample holds some 1,900,000 clones, and 85% to 95% of those were seen once. The ten largest make up 1% to 1.5% of the sample. What was sequenced was naive CD8+ T cells sorted from blood. The label giving this sample's cell subset or site can be read as: CD45RA+CCR7+. The receptors were sampled from a man aged 18-30 years in good health.

The chain uses TRBV15 and TRBJ1-1; D uncertain. CDR3 length: 14 residues. The V gene's germline CDR1 is LNHNV and CDR2 YYDKDF (reference sequence). The germline V and J ends were trimmed by 7 bases and 1 base, with 13 bases remaining between them. For the CDR3, the DNA is TGTGCCACCAACCCACTGCCTTCGAACACTGAAGCTTTCTTT. It codes for CATNPLPSNTEAFF.

The chain employs TRBV9 and TRBJ2-3, with 11 positions matching TRBD2. J lost 4 bases, V lost 4 bases, and 8 bases had no gene match. This CDR3 is 16 amino acids long. Germline values: CDR1 SGDLS, CDR2 YYNGEE. The CDR3, as DNA: TGTGCCAGCAGCATCGTAGCGGGAGGGCCCGCAGATACGCAGTATTTT. It encodes CASSIVAGGPADTQYF.

The J gene is TRBJ2-2, the V gene TRBV7-3; 10 bases map to TRBD1. The CDR3 extends over 15 amino acids. Germline CDR1 and CDR2: SGHTA and FQGTGA. The V and J ends lost 5 bases and 3 bases, in that order; junction bases with no gene match: 3. CDR3 in amino acids: CASSPGQGYTGELFF. The CDR3 DNA reads as TGTGCCAGCAGCCCGGGACAGGGGTACACCGGGGAGCTGTTTTTT.

V is TRBV30 and J is TRBJ2-7, with 9 nucleotides matching TRBD2. J gave up 0 bases and V 4 bases, and 1 base lay outside the gene matches. The CDR3 covers 13 residues. Germline V CDR1 and CDR2: GTSNPN, SVGIG (reference sequence). The DNA for the CDR3 is TGTGCCTGGATTAGCGGGAGCTCCTACGAGCAGTACTTC. As protein: CAWISGSSYEQYF.

As for this clone: Other DNA sequences within the sample encode an identical CDR3. This sequence joins TRBV5-6 and TRBJ1-2; unclear D gene. In germline, CDR1 is SGHDT, CDR2 YYEEEE. This CDR3 has 13 amino acids. Deletions cut 0 bases from V and 4 bases from J, with 7 bases between. CDR3 region: CASSLVSSYGYTF. CDR3 DNA sequence: TGTGCCAGCAGCTTGGTGTCGTCCTATGGCTACACCTTC.

The chain combines TRBV5-4 with TRBJ2-6, with D possibly being TRBD1 or TRBD2 (5 bases each). V lost 2 bases and J 3 bases, leaving 9 bases between the germline ends. Germline lookup yields CDR1 SGHNT and CDR2 YYREEE (reference sequence). The CDR3 is 15 amino acids. The CDR3 nucleotides are TGTGCCAGCAGCTTTGGGGGTGGTGGGGCCAACGTCCTGACTTTC. Translated, it gives CASSFGGGGANVLTF.

Note on this clone: In the same sample, other DNA sequences code for this CDR3. The J gene is TRBJ1-5, the V gene TRBV27; D may be TRBD1 (6 bases). The CDR3 extends over 14 amino acids. The germline CDR1 and CDR2 sequences are MNHEY and SMNVEV (reference sequence). V lost 6 bases, J lost 1 base, and 10 bases lay in between. The CDR3 nucleotides read TGTGCCAGCAGCTTACAGGGAAGCAATCAGCCCCAGCATTTT. Encoded protein: CASSLQGSNQPQHF.

With respect to this clone: Other DNA sequences in this specimen translate into the identical CDR3. The rearrangement uses TRBV4-3 and TRBJ2-7, with a weak D call TRBD2 (6 bases). The length of the CDR3 is 15 residues. Deletions cut 0 bases from V and 0 bases from J, with 9 bases between. CDR1 LGHNA and CDR2 YSLEER come from the germline V gene. The CDR3 protein is CASSQDLGSSYEQYF. The DNA for the CDR3 is TGCGCCAGCAGCCAAGATCTCGGGAGCTCCTACGAGCAGTACTTC.

The chain links TRBV13 to TRBJ1-2; 10 bases match TRBD1. This CDR3 has 16 amino acids. J gave up 8 bases and V 5 bases, and 14 bases lay outside the gene matches. In germline, CDR1 is PRHDT, CDR2 FYEKMQ (reference sequence). In DNA form, the CDR3 reads TGTGCCAGCAGCCTCCAAACCGGGACAGGGGTGAAAGGCTACACCTTC. This codes for CASSLQTGTGVKGYTF. Full variable domain (missing parts from reference TRBV13 and TRBJ1-2): AAGVIQSPRHLIKEKRETATLKCYPIPRHDTVYWYQQGPGQDPQFLISFYEKMQSDKGSIPDRFSAQQFSDYHSELNMSSLELGDSALYFCASSLQTGTGVKGYTFGSGTRLTVV.

This chain links TRBV11-2 with TRBJ2-1; 9 nucleotides line up with TRBD2. The CDR3 extends over 17 amino acids. V trimming: 2 bases; J trimming: 4 bases; junction bases outside the gene matches: 9. Germline CDR1 reads SGHAT; CDR2 reads FQNNGV. The chain's CDR3 is CASSLPGGRVSYNEQFF. In DNA, the CDR3 is TGTGCCAGCAGCTTACCAGGCGGGAGGGTCTCATACAATGAGCAGTTCTTC.

This clone was recorded only once. The chain employs TRBV27 and TRBJ1-1; maybe TRBD1 (6 bases). Germline loops: CDR1 MNHEY, CDR2 SMNVEV (reference sequence). V lost 5 bases and J lost 5, with 18 bases in between. This CDR3 contains 15 residues. The CDR3: CASSERQVLGTEAFF. The CDR3 DNA sequence: TGTGCCAGCAGTGAACGACAGGTATTGGGAACTGAAGCTTTCTTT.

This sequence joins TRBV11-2 and TRBJ2-1; TRBD2 matches 12 bases. The CDR3 is 16 amino acids. Trimming removed 4 bases from V and 6 bases from J; junction bases left unmatched: 7. Per germline, CDR1 SGHAT and CDR2 FQNNGV. CDR3 coding DNA: TGTGCCAGCAGCTCACGACTAGCGGGAGCGCTCAATGAGCAGTTCTTC. Translated, it gives CASSSRLAGALNEQFF.

The CDR3 spells CASSSKGYEQYF. CDR3 bases: TGCGCCAGCAGTTCCAAAGGCTACGAGCAGTACTTC. The chain uses TRBV5-1 and TRBJ2-7; D is undetermined. V lost 5 bases and J 3 bases, leaving 9 bases between the germline ends. CDR3 size: 12 residues. CDR1 is SGHRS, CDR2 YFSETQ, per germline.

This clone was seen only once. The chain carries TRBV5-1 and TRBJ1-1; possible D gene TRBD1, 5 bases. In germline, CDR1 is SGHRS, CDR2 YFSETQ. CDR3 size: 15 residues. Trimming stripped 5 bases from V and 4 bases from J, with 18 bases between. CDR3 residues: CASRLEGQGLTEAFF. For the CDR3, the DNA is TGCGCCAGCAGACTAGAGGGGCAGGGACTCACTGAAGCTTTCTTT.

Concerning this clone: This sample also contains other DNA sequences that code for the same CDR3. The CDR3 loop reads CASSVSGGPSYEQYF. In nucleotides, the CDR3 is TGTGCCAGCAGCGTAAGCGGGGGGCCCTCCTACGAGCAGTACTTC. The V call is TRBV9, the J call TRBJ2-7; TRBD2 matches 9 bases. This CDR3 comprises 15 residues. CDR1 and CDR2 from the germline V gene are SGDLS and YYNGEE. Trimming cost V 1 base and J 0 bases; bases outside gene matches: 2.

This clone was seen only once. This chain joins TRBV28 and TRBJ1-2, with D hard to call. The CDR3 is 16 amino acids. Trimming took 7 bases from V and 4 from J, leaving 22 bases between them. Germline values: CDR1 MDHEN, CDR2 SYDVKM. The chain's CDR3 is CASNSWTLTAGYGYTF. The CDR3, as DNA: TGTGCCAGCAACTCCTGGACGTTGACGGCGGGCTATGGCTACACCTTC.

The V and J genes are TRBV21-1 and TRBJ2-7. TRBV21-1 is a documented pseudogene. The CDR3 spans 9 residues. CDR3 nucleotide sequence: TGTGCCAGCAGCCCCGAGCAGTACTTC. The encoded protein is CASSPEQYF.

The gene calls are TRBV30 and TRBJ2-7; 11 bases agree with TRBD1. The V and J ends lost 2 bases and 5 bases, in that order; junction bases with no gene match: 5. Germline V gives CDR1 GTSNPN, CDR2 SVGIG (reference sequence). The CDR3 spans 14 residues. The CDR3 protein is CAWSSGQGAHEQYF. DNA for the CDR3: TGTGCCTGGAGTAGTGGACAGGGGGCCCACGAGCAGTACTTC.

The V and J genes are TRBV4-3 and TRBJ2-7, with TRBD2 matching 10 bases. The CDR3 runs to 14 residues. Germline V gene data show CDR1 as LGHNA and CDR2 as YSLEER. The V segment lost 3 bases and the J segment 5 bases; nucleotides outside the gene matches: 4. CDR3 nucleotides: TGCGCCAGCAGCCAGCTAGCGGGGGCCGACGAGCAGTACTTC. Translating it yields CASSQLAGADEQYF.

As regards this clone: In the same sample, other DNA sequences code for this CDR3. The chain is built from TRBV27 and TRBJ1-5; tentative D call: TRBD1 (5 bases). This CDR3 has 14 amino acids. Per the germline V gene, CDR1 is MNHEY and CDR2 is SMNVEV (reference sequence). V lost 5 bases and J 2 bases, leaving 10 bases between the germline ends. CDR3 region: CASSPVGGNQPQHF. CDR3 DNA: TGTGCCAGCAGTCCCGTAGGGGGCAATCAGCCCCAGCATTTT.

This clone was seen just once. V gene TRBV13 combines with J gene TRBJ1-1; D is ambiguous. The germline CDR1 and CDR2 sequences are PRHDT and FYEKMQ (reference sequence). V was clipped by 0 bases and J by 11 bases, with 13 bases between them. The CDR3 sequence is 13 residues long. The CDR3 nucleotides are TGTGCCAGCAGCTTAGGGAGAATGATCGGGGCTTTCTTT. Translation gives CASSLGRMIGAFF.

V is TRBV6-1 and J is TRBJ2-2, with TRBD2 matching 10 bases. Germline V CDR1 and CDR2: MNHNS, SASEGT. This CDR3 contains 15 residues. Trimming removed 6 bases from V and 5 bases from J; junction bases left unmatched: 6. The DNA for the CDR3 is TGTGCCAGCAGCGGAGGACTAGCGGTAACCGGGGAGCTGTTTTTT. Amino acids: CASSGGLAVTGELFF.

The V gene is TRBV15, the J gene TRBJ2-5, with 7 bases fitting TRBD2. Germline CDR1 LNHNV, CDR2 YYDKDF (reference sequence). The CDR3 is 19 amino acids. With 3 bases clipped from V and 4 bases from J, the junction kept 20 bases outside the gene matches. CDR3 loop: CATSSPGLAVLPPRETQYF. DNA for the CDR3: TGTGCCACCAGCAGCCCCGGGCTAGCGGTCCTTCCGCCCAGAGAGACCCAGTACTTC.

The chain employs TRBV7-2 and TRBJ2-7; weak D call: TRBD2 (5 bases). Trimming cost V 5 bases and J 4 bases, with 21 bases left between them. Looked up from germline, CDR1 is SGHTA and CDR2 is FQGNSA. This CDR3 is built from 16 residues. The CDR3 here is CASSPQEERPGYEQYF. For the CDR3, the DNA is TGTGCCAGCAGCCCCCAGGAGGAGCGTCCCGGGTACGAGCAGTACTTC. The full variable domain, its missing parts supplied by reference TRBV7-2 and TRBJ2-7, is GAGVSQSPSNKVTEKGKDVELRCDPISGHTALYWYRQSLGQGLEFLIYFQGNSAPDKSGLPSDRFSAERTGGSVSTLTIQRTQQEDSAVYLCASSPQEERPGYEQYFGPGTRLTVT.

The chain employs TRBV15 and TRBJ2-1; D is unresolved. Trimming shortened V by 5 bases and J by 3 bases, and 17 bases separated the two germline ends. Germline lookup yields CDR1 LNHNV and CDR2 YYDKDF (reference sequence). This CDR3 has 16 residues. The CDR3 DNA is TGTGCCACCAGCCGAACGGTTGCGGAGTTCTACAATGAGCAGTTCTTC. It codes for CATSRTVAEFYNEQFF.